The entry below gives a single TCR beta chain sequence along with its context. Sequencing was performed with immunoSEQ multiplex PCR; in TCRdb, only in-frame clones are kept and a portion is missing. The sample has approximately 300,000 clones, under 90% seen once. The sample belongs to a study of blood T cell repertoires in COVID-19. The cohort comprised adults aged roughly 18 to 95 years residing in under 30 US areas. Participants had their cohort set by participant-reported clinical history. Recovery among Cohort 3 donors was established by two negative PCRs, clearance, or symptom resolution. Germline V lookup: CDR1 SGHRS, CDR2 YFSETQ. After removal of 4 bases from V and 1 base from J, the junction contained 7 bases not matched to a gene. The CDR3 runs 15 residues.

Sequenced material: PBMCs or T cells enriched from blood (not recorded which). The chain links TRBV5-1 to TRBJ1-1; 7 bases align to TRBD1. The sequence derives from a woman younger than 30 who had recovered from COVID-19. The CDR3 region has the DNA TGCGCCAGCAGCGCCGAACAGGGGCGGAACACTGAAGCTTTCTTT. Translated, it gives CASSAEQGRNTEAFF.